Presented here are 20 T cell receptor beta chains from one specimen sequenced in a study of T cell responses to AZD1222 COVID-19 vaccine. TCRdb's table, derived via immunoSEQ multiplex PCR, lists solely in-frame clones and lacks some. The repertoire holds about 74,000 clones, about nine tenths seen once, with less than 3% in the top ten. The sequencing used peripheral blood, collected on day 0 of AZD1222 vaccination. These receptors all stem from an adult in good health.

The chain has TRBV12-5 and TRBJ2-1; 10 bases align to TRBD2. The CDR3 contains 18 residues. J was trimmed by 4 bases and V by 2 bases; bases with no gene match: 11. CDR1 LGHNT and CDR2 FRNRAP come from the germline V gene. This CDR3 reads CASGLIPDGLAEYNEQFF. DNA for the CDR3: TGTGCTAGTGGTTTGATACCGGACGGACTAGCGGAATACAATGAGCAGTTCTTC.

A remark on this clone: An end of the junction does not agree with germline; a read error may underlie this. The chain uses TRBV4-3 and TRBJ2-1, with 8 positions matching TRBD2. Germline V gene lookup returns CDR1 LGHNA and CDR2 YSLEER. The CDR3 has 13 amino acids. The CDR3 sequence: CASSQEIGREDIF. In DNA, the CDR3 is TGCGCCAGCAGCCAAGAAATTGGGCGGGAGGATATCTTC.

The genes are TRBV18 and TRBJ1-2; 7 nucleotides line up with TRBD1. CDR1 and CDR2 (germline): KGHSH, LQKENI. The CDR3 is made up of 15 amino acids. The V segment lost 1 base and the J segment 2 bases; nucleotides outside the gene matches: 4. In nucleotides, the CDR3 is TGTGCCAGCTCACCACTTCCGGGACAGAACTATGGCTACACCTTC. Amino acids: CASSPLPGQNYGYTF.

The V gene is TRBV5-4, the J gene TRBJ1-1; TRBD1 matches 7 bases. From germline, CDR1 is SGHNT and CDR2 YYREEE (reference sequence). After removal of 3 bases from V and 4 bases from J, the junction contained 9 bases not matched to a gene. The CDR3 runs to 15 residues. CDR3 sequence reads: CASSSETGFVTEAFF. Here the CDR3 DNA reads TGTGCCAGCAGCTCCGAGACAGGGTTCGTCACTGAAGCTTTCTTT.

V gene TRBV2 combines with J gene TRBJ1-5; D ambiguous. V was pared by 7 bases and J by 4 bases, with 11 bases between. Germline V gives CDR1 SNHLY, CDR2 FYNNEI. The CDR3 contains 13 residues. In nucleotides, the CDR3 is TGTGCCAGCAAAAGGGATGGGAATCAGCCCCAGCATTTT. It translates to CASKRDGNQPQHF.

Written as DNA, the CDR3 is TGTGCCTGGAGTGTATCGGCGCGAGCCACTGTCTCCTCTAACACTGAAGCTTTCTTT. Amino acid sequence: CAWSVSARATVSSNTEAFF. The genes are TRBV30 and TRBJ1-1; D uncertain. Per germline, CDR1 GTSNPN and CDR2 SVGIG (reference sequence). CDR3 size: 19 residues. The ends were cut back, 0 bases at V and 2 bases at J, with 25 bases in the middle.

This clone was seen once. The rearrangement links TRBV16 to TRBJ2-2, with TRBD1 as a possible D gene (5 bases). Per germline, CDR1 KGHSY and CDR2 FQNENV. This CDR3 has 14 residues. V gave up 0 bases and J gave up 4 bases, with 6 bases separating them. CDR3 sequence: CASSQSTVTGELFF. The CDR3 nucleotides read TGTGCCAGCAGCCAATCGACAGTCACCGGGGAGCTGTTTTTT.

This chain uses TRBV7-2 with TRBJ1-3; D might be TRBD1 (5 bases). V lost 3 bases to trimming and J lost 2 bases, with 14 bases between them. The germline V gene encodes CDR1 SGHTA and CDR2 FQGNSA. This CDR3 has 16 residues. Here the CDR3 reads CASSFPRGGTGNTIYF. CDR3 nucleotides: TGTGCCAGCAGCTTCCCCCGGGGGGGAACTGGAAACACCATATATTTT.

This chain links TRBV14 with TRBJ1-1; no definite D call. V shed 0 bases and J shed 11 bases, with 13 bases lying between them. This CDR3 comprises 13 residues. Germline CDR1 reads SGHDN; CDR2 reads FVKESK. The CDR3 region is CASSQEEHLGAFF. CDR3 sequence (DNA): TGTGCCAGCAGCCAAGAAGAACATCTGGGGGCTTTCTTT.

The chain joins TRBV29-1 to TRBJ2-7; perhaps D is TRBD1 or TRBD2 (5 bases each). The CDR3 is 14 amino acids. The germline V gene encodes CDR1 SQVTM and CDR2 ANQGSEA. V dropped 3 bases and J dropped 0 bases, with 12 bases sitting between them. The CDR3 coding sequence is TGCAGCGTTGAGTTGGGACGCTCCTCCTACGAGCAGTACTTC. This sequence encodes CSVELGRSSYEQYF.

The genes are TRBV18 and TRBJ2-5; D gene uncertain. The V gene lost 3 bases and the J gene lost 3 bases, with 8 bases spanning the gap. This CDR3 is built from 13 residues. CDR1 is KGHSH, CDR2 LQKENI, per germline. Here the CDR3 DNA reads TGTGCCAGCTCACCCGGTCGGGAAGAGACCCAGTACTTC. As protein: CASSPGREETQYF.

The chain links TRBV13 to TRBJ2-5; the D gene could be TRBD1 or TRBD2 (6 bases each). The CDR3 is 15 residues long. With 7 bases removed from V and 4 bases from J, the gap between germline ends came to 19 bases. Per germline, CDR1 PRHDT and CDR2 FYEKMQ (reference sequence). The CDR3 protein is CASTRRGRGRETQYF. CDR3 in DNA: TGTGCCAGCACTCGGAGGGGACGGGGGCGAGAGACCCAGTACTTC.

The rearrangement uses TRBV15 and TRBJ2-5, with TRBD1 matching over 9 bases. The CDR3 is 14 amino acids. J lost 2 bases, V lost 5 bases, and 3 bases had no gene match. Germline assignment: CDR1 LNHNV and CDR2 YYDKDF (reference sequence). CDR3 protein: CATSADRGQETQYF. DNA of the CDR3: TGTGCCACCAGCGCCGACAGGGGGCAAGAGACCCAGTACTTC.

The chain is built from TRBV30 and TRBJ1-6; D might be TRBD1 (5 bases). V lost 5 bases and J lost 0, with 11 bases in between. CDR1 GTSNPN and CDR2 SVGIG come from the germline V gene (reference sequence). This CDR3 comprises 15 residues. Here the CDR3 DNA reads TGTGCCTGGGAAGCAGGGAGCTCCTATAATTCACCCCTCCACTTT. As protein: CAWEAGSSYNSPLHF.

In its sample, this clone was seen once. The V and J genes are TRBV7-2 and TRBJ2-2; D not certain. V lost 5 bases and J 0 bases, leaving 7 bases between the germline ends. The germline gives CDR1 SGHTA, CDR2 FQGNSA. CDR3 size: 14 residues. CDR3: CASSRSPNTGELFF. The CDR3 nucleotides are TGTGCCAGCAGCCGGAGTCCGAACACCGGGGAGCTGTTTTTT.

The J gene is TRBJ1-5, the V gene TRBV6-6; D not certain. There are 12 residues in the CDR3. The germline V gene has CDR1 MNHNY and CDR2 SVGAGI (reference sequence). CDR3 in amino acids: CVAARQNQPQHF. In DNA, the CDR3 is TGTGTCGCGGCCAGGCAGAATCAGCCCCAGCATTTT.

The chain has TRBV18 and TRBJ1-3; the D is unclear. The length of the CDR3 is 14 residues. The germline V gene encodes CDR1 KGHSH and CDR2 LQKENI. V was cut by 6 bases and J by 4 bases, with 13 bases left in between. CDR3 sequence: CASSLGLDGNTIYF. The CDR3 DNA is TGTGCCAGCTCTCTCGGATTGGACGGAAACACCATATATTTT.

The chain combines TRBV9 with TRBJ1-4; tentative D call: TRBD1 (5 bases). V gave up 4 bases and J gave up 6 bases, with 19 bases separating them. Germline loops: CDR1 SGDLS, CDR2 YYNGEE. CDR3 length: 16 amino acids. CDR3 amino acids: CASSSRTHLGDEKLFF. The CDR3 DNA is TGTGCCAGCAGCTCCCGGACACACCTAGGGGATGAAAAACTGTTTTTT.

This clone was observed once. The chain joins TRBV19 to TRBJ1-1; tentative D call: TRBD1 (6 bases). Per germline, CDR1 LNHDA and CDR2 SQIVND (reference sequence). Trimming cost V 7 bases and J 5 bases, with 20 bases left between them. The CDR3 contains 15 residues. This chain's CDR3 is CASKRMGGRVTEAFF. The DNA of the CDR3 is TGTGCCAGTAAGAGGATGGGGGGGCGAGTGACTGAAGCTTTCTTT.

The chain couples TRBV2 to TRBJ1-4; TRBD1 might be the D (5 bases). V gave up 2 bases and J gave up 1 base, with 8 bases separating them. CDR3 length: 15 amino acids. The V gene's germline CDR1 is SNHLY and CDR2 FYNNEI. The CDR3 DNA sequence: TGTGCCAGCAGTGAATTCCAGGGAACTAATGAAAAACTGTTTTTT. Translated, it gives CASSEFQGTNEKLFF.